This T cell receptor beta chain was profiled in a study of cytomegalovirus exposure and HLA in healthy donors (dated by TCRdb to the late 2010s). For the study in its entirety: An earlier analysis of some 550 of the donors reported roughly 300 Gb of sequence data and 117 million unique TCR beta sequences from roughly 200 million T cells. An early release covering roughly 640 HLA-typed donors comprised 250 to 350 gigabases of sequencing data and around 85 million unique TCR sequences. Of the approximately 370 genotyped donors, 65% to 90% were placed in the genetic ancestry cluster associated with self-reported Caucasian donors. The study was designed to test whether signatures of past pathogen exposure could be identified by cataloging public T cell receptors. Using immunosequencing, the study profiled T cell repertoires from fewer than 700 subjects and related those repertoires to cytomegalovirus serostatus. Along with the approximately 650-subject first cohort, a separate validation cohort of approximately 110 different subjects was used. To predict cytomegalovirus infection status, the study brought together high-throughput TCR immunosequencing, statistical association of individual TCRs with disease status, and machine learning. To study patterns of TCR occurrence, a later analysis re-analyzed previously published TCR beta repertoires from hundreds of donors and added high-resolution HLA genotyping. Rather than drawing on any new phenotypic data, the later analysis identified candidate immune exposures from TCR beta sequences and the way those sequences occurred across donors. In an earlier analysis of roughly 600 of the donors, high-throughput TCR beta sequencing was used to judge whether each TCR beta V gene segment behaved as functional or pseudogenic. Donor age, sex, ethnicity and CMV serostatus were compiled together with the repertoire data. A later genetic analysis used genome-wide SNP genotypes for about 55% of the 666 donors, treating that subset as a discovery cohort. Every discovery cohort repertoire had been produced on one sequencing platform. Class I and class II HLA loci were covered by the typing at four-digit resolution. Typing coverage differed by locus: A, B, C, DRB1 and DQB1 were typed in roughly 620-630 donors, DQA1 in about 500, DPA1 in 600 to 610, and DPB1 in just under 480. Four to six DR-DQ haplotypes were handled as single units for association and clustering, since linkage in the cohort was strong. Among several hundred genotyped donors of the cohort, an average of around 240,000 unique TCR beta nucleotide sequences was sequenced per donor, of which 15% to 20% were non-productive.

On this clone: Its recognized antigen is unknown. Base qualities are not recorded, but no much larger clone differs from it by a single base.

The receptor library was made with the immunoSEQ multiplex PCR assay. For the multiplex PCR, a mixture combining 60 forward primers for TCR Vbeta segments and 13 reverse primers for TCR Jbeta segments was used. The CDR3 region of rearranged TCR beta genes was amplified from genomic DNA with a multiplex PCR assay. The amplified TCR beta libraries were sequenced on the Illumina HiSeq System as 87-base-pair reads. Per the source publication's procedure: In a later analysis, some 80 million unique TCR beta chains were counted across the roughly 700 repertoires, and approximately 11 million of these chains were shared by at least two donors. Raw reads were error-corrected and collapsed into unique sequences by a nearest-neighbor algorithm in which closely related sequences were merged to remove PCR and sequencing errors. CDR3 sequences were aligned to IMGT reference sequences to assign V, D and J gene segments. Each retained sequence needed at least a six-nucleotide match to both a V gene segment and a J gene segment. Rearrangements were classified as productive when the CDR3 lacked stop codons and remained in frame with V and J, and all other rearrangements were classified as non-productive. CDR3 was defined according to IMGT convention as the region running from the second conserved V-encoded cysteine to the conserved J-encoded phenylalanine. The earlier analysis of 587 of the donors excluded sequences that lacked an unambiguous match to a single V gene segment. In an earlier analysis of 587 of the donors, a V segment was called functional when productive rearrangements were above 56.7%, and segregating when the standard deviation between donors exceeded 5%. A statistical classification framework was developed to diagnose cytomegalovirus status using the catalog of TCR beta chain sequences. V and J gene assignment, in a later analysis, came from comparing TCR nucleotide sequences with IMGT/GENE-DB human TR gene sequences. The TCRdist pipeline was used in a later analysis to assign CDR3 sequences and most-parsimonious VDJ recombination scenarios. In a later analysis, every TCR beta chain was defined by the combination of its CDR3 amino acid sequence and its V-gene family, and reads without a unique V-gene family were dropped. In a later analysis, 450 to 600 highly shared, low-generation-probability nucleotide sequences were removed to address suspected cross-contamination and a sequencing artifact. A later analysis calculated a clonal expansion index for each public chain from normalized within-repertoire ranks of inferred template counts. In a later analysis, generation probabilities were computed with a VDJ recombination model fitted to out-of-frame rearrangements, and the resulting probabilities were checked against IGoR. In a later analysis, TCR-TCR, TCR-HLA and TCR-CMV co-occurrence was scored with hypergeometric tests, and a repertoire-size bias correction was applied to TCR pairs. False discovery rates were estimated in a later analysis by permuting HLA or CMV assignments 20 times. In a later analysis, co-occurring TCRs were grouped with DBSCAN, and TCRdist sequence similarity was added when clustering was performed within HLA-allele-positive subsets. Repertoires with fewer than 30,000 or more than 120,000 public chains were left out of co-occurrence clustering, as were a few repertoires with anomalous nucleotide sharing. Here the immuneACCESS table is served through TCRdb, limited to in-frame sequences with V and J called. Missing clones are a known gap in these copies; in checked studies unresolved V genes cover under half, and the rest lacks a known reason. That table furnishes V, J and clone size, whereas the DNA furnished D and trimming. Across this sample there are about 130,000 clones, with around 83% seen only once. The biggest ten clones account for around 1.3% of the sample.

As encoded in the germline V gene, CDR1 is ENHRY while CDR2 is SYGVKD. V loses 3 bases, J loses 7 bases, and the germline ends lie 12 bases apart. The CDR3 holds 14 amino acids from the cysteine to the phenylalanine. The kept DNA is CDR3 alone, 42 bases in frame from the first base. General study outcomes and caveats: Because the 87-base-pair reads could not distinguish some IMGT-functional V segments, including TRBV6-2 and TRBV6-3, those segments were excluded. According to a later analysis, most CMV-associated TCR beta chains appeared to be HLA-restricted, and the HLA associations seemed to be driven largely by CMV exposure. When HLA alleles, especially DR and DQ, strongly co-occurred, attributing TCR associations to individual alleles was difficult. Because HLA typing was missing for some donors at each locus, association tests included only the typed subset. In both the original and validation cohorts, the classifier was reported to diagnose cytomegalovirus status with high specificity and sensitivity. According to a later analysis, TCR association rates differed among HLA loci, with DRB1 alleles showing the most associated TCRs and HLA-C alleles showing the fewest. The cohort was sequenced for TCR beta chains only, and without alpha or paired-chain data the features that could be detected were limited. In a later analysis, HLA-associated TCR beta chains showed more clonal expansion and lower generation probabilities than non-associated chains that were equally common. A later analysis associated roughly 17,000 TCR beta sequences with specific HLA alleles at a false discovery rate of 0.05. A later genetic analysis associated a missense DCLRE1C variant with V-gene and J-gene trimming of TCR beta chains, and an independent cohort replicated the association. Compared with the roughly 670-donor mean, donors in an Asian-associated ancestry cluster had fewer N-insertions in productive TCRs, according to a later genetic analysis. A cluster of highly shared sequence variants was judged likely to be a technical artifact of the sequencing pipeline. The authors suggested that the approach could potentially be generalized to other disease states and immunological phenotypes. Sequencing depth was assumed to be roughly uniform across donors in the presence/absence analyses, though that assumption may not hold. In vitro tests confirmed that a few of the cytomegalovirus-associated TCR beta chains recognize cytomegalovirus antigens. Linkage disequilibrium might explain the correlated functional status among segregating V segments, but an unknown experimental factor could not be ruled out. CMV serostatus was the only immune exposure information available for the cohort. Across donors, most TCR sequences were observed very rarely, whereas some public TCRs were present in many individuals. Several of the top co-occurrence clusters appeared to be linked to parvovirus B19, influenza, CMV and Epstein-Barr virus, according to a later analysis. An earlier analysis of approximately 600 of the donors showed that most TCR beta V segments appeared in productive rearrangements either about 87% or about 30% of the time, which broadly matched IMGT annotations. The earlier analysis of around 600 of the donors excluded fewer than 20 rarely observed V segments, including chromosome 9 orphons, because counts were too low. A total of roughly 160 TCR beta chains were listed by the study as associated with cytomegalovirus. A further reported finding was that TCR beta sequences accurately predicted the HLA-A and HLA-B alleles for most subjects in the first cohort.

The cohort comprised 670 or so healthy bone marrow donors. At the time of sampling, every cohort member was nominally healthy, though immune exposures that went unrecorded were likely present. The donor tested CMV seronegative, placing the donor among the 352 seronegative members of the cohort. A peripheral blood sample was collected from each donor, and TCR beta sequencing was performed on peripheral blood mononuclear cells. The Qiagen DNeasy Blood Extraction Kit was used to extract genomic DNA from the blood cell samples. This TCR came from a girl aged 2 to 9 in good health and CMV-seronegative. This chain joins TRBV10-3 to TRBJ2-2, with an unclear D gene assignment. What was sequenced was PBMCs. Here is the DNA: TGTGCCATCAGTGATAAGTGGAGTGGCGGGGAGCTGTTTTTT. Its translation reads: CAISDKWSGGELFF.